The TCR beta chain described here comes from a study of T cells in Graves' hyperthyroidism and ophthalmopathy. This clonotype showed up many times. No antigen is known for it. Study-wide results and limits: The model made its ophthalmopathy prediction, and onset followed a median approximately 6 months later.

Regions amplified from RNA transcripts were the TCR beta CDR3 regions. The primer set for the first-round RT-PCR of the TCR CDR3 was HTBI. TCRdb independently ran MiXCR on the multiplex PCR reads; one entry per CDR3 protein. The repertoire holds 250,000 or so distinct CDR3 sequences, approximately 15% seen once, with roughly 13% in the top ten. Hyperthyroidism was newly diagnosed in patients aged 18 to 65 (duration under 2 months). V lost 3 bases, J lost 0 bases, and 9 bases lay in between. The CDR3 runs 14 residues. Germline V CDR1 and CDR2: MDHEN, SYDVKM. The TCR comes from a woman between 40 and 55 years old with Graves' hyperthyroidism that later progressed to Graves' ophthalmopathy. The J gene is TRBJ2-7, the V gene TRBV28; the D gene is possibly TRBD1 (5 bases). Sequences were obtained from blood. The CDR3 loop is CASSFSGYSYEQYF. CDR3 sequence (DNA): TGTGCCAGCAGTTTTTCAGGGTACTCCTACGAGCAGTACTTC.